Below are 17 T cell receptor beta chains sequenced from a single sample in a study of T cell repertoires in cytomegalovirus infection. MiXCR, applied by TCRdb to the reads, yields one record per CDR3 protein. The sample holds some 230,000 distinct CDR3 sequences; approximately 22% are singletons and the top ten take over 15%. Sequencing was performed on CD8+ T cells from PBMCs. Every receptor here comes from a human donor in good health (CMV status not recorded). Some clones in this sample may be carry-over from other donors' samples.

CDR3 sequence: CASSYSGLAGYQETQYF. In DNA form, the CDR3 reads TGTGCCAGCAGTTACTCGGGACTAGCGGGGTACCAAGAGACCCAGTACTTC. J is TRBJ2-5 and V is TRBV6-5, with 13 nucleotides matching TRBD2. V lost 0 bases to trimming and J lost 0 bases; unmatched junction nucleotides: 1. CDR1 and CDR2 (germline): MNHEY, SVGAGI. The CDR3 has 17 amino acids.

At least ten counts were recorded for this clonotype. The rearrangement uses TRBV2 and TRBJ2-1; D is undetermined. V was clipped by 0 bases and J by 3 bases, with 9 bases between them. The CDR3 contains 15 residues. Germline CDR1 and CDR2: SNHLY and FYNNEI. The CDR3 here is CASSEAWSIYNEQFF. In DNA form, the CDR3 reads TGTGCCAGCAGTGAAGCCTGGTCAATCTACAATGAGCAGTTCTTC.

This clonotype was counted a few times. The chain combines TRBV19 with TRBJ2-1; no reliable D call. Germline CDR1 is LNHDA and CDR2 is SQIVND (reference sequence). The CDR3 has 14 amino acids. Trimming left V 3 bases short and J 2 bases short, with 8 bases between. The CDR3 region is CASSIGNPYNEQFF. The DNA of the CDR3 is TGTGCCAGTAGTATCGGCAACCCCTACAATGAGCAGTTCTTC.

This clonotype was observed a handful of times. The chain carries TRBV28 and TRBJ2-7; TRBD1 might be the D (6 bases). V dropped 6 bases and J dropped 0 bases, with 12 bases sitting between them. Germline V gene lookup returns CDR1 MDHEN and CDR2 SYDVKM. The CDR3 is made up of 14 amino acids. CDR3 sequence: CASRSPRGSYEQYF. In DNA, the CDR3 is TGTGCCAGCAGATCGCCCAGGGGCTCCTACGAGCAGTACTTC.

This chain joins TRBV6-6 and TRBJ1-4; 9 nucleotides agree with TRBD1. Germline V gene lookup returns CDR1 MNHNY and CDR2 SVGAGI (reference sequence). The CDR3 sequence is 14 residues long. Unmatched junction bases numbered 3, after V lost 2 bases and J lost 8 bases. Here the CDR3 reads CASSYDRGNEKLFF. CDR3 bases: TGTGCCAGCAGTTACGACAGGGGGAACGAAAAACTGTTTTTT.

In its sample, this clonotype was seen many times. The rearrangement joins TRBV6-5 to TRBJ1-5; D remains ambiguous. V was pared by 9 bases and J by 0 bases, with 9 bases between. This CDR3 is built from 13 residues. CDR1 and CDR2 (germline): MNHEY, SVGAGI. CDR3 region: CASSSYSNQPQHF. CDR3 DNA: TGTGCCAGTAGCTCGTATAGCAATCAGCCCCAGCATTTT.

The genes are TRBV27 and TRBJ2-2; TRBD1 matches at 7 bases. The germline CDR1 and CDR2 sequences are MNHEY and SMNVEV (reference sequence). V trimming: 5 bases; J trimming: 3 bases; junction bases outside the gene matches: 12. The length of the CDR3 is 17 residues. The CDR3 sequence is CASSVGAGTVHTGELFF. CDR3 nucleotide sequence: TGTGCCAGCAGTGTTGGGGCCGGGACAGTTCACACCGGGGAGCTGTTTTTT.

The V gene is TRBV7-6, the J gene TRBJ2-1, with D perhaps matching TRBD1 or TRBD2 (6 bases each). Germline-derived CDR1 and CDR2 are SGHVS and FNYEAQ. The CDR3 covers 16 residues. V lost 2 bases, J lost 2 bases, and 13 bases lay in between. Here the CDR3 DNA reads TGTGCCAGCAGCTTATGGGGGGCCACCACCTACAATGAGCAGTTCTTC. This encodes CASSLWGATTYNEQFF. Full variable domain (rest looked up from reference TRBV7-6 and TRBJ2-1): GAGVSQSPRYKVTKRGQDVALRCDPISGHVSLYWYRQALGQGPEFLTYFNYEAQQDKSGLPNDRFSAERPEGSISTLTIQRTEQRDSAMYRCASSLWGATTYNEQFFGPGTRLTVL.

This clonotype was counted at least ten times. This chain uses TRBV12-3 or TRBV12-4 with TRBJ2-7, with 11 positions matching TRBD2. V shed 5 bases, J shed 3 bases, and the junction held 6 bases outside the gene matches. The CDR3 runs to 15 residues. The DNA for the CDR3 is TGTGCCAGCAGTCCTACTAGCGGGGGAAGCTACGAGCAGTACTTC. Translated, it gives CASSPTSGGSYEQYF.

Comments on this clonotype: A read error may produce the germline difference seen at one junction end. This chain links TRBV7-9 with TRBJ1-2; 7 bases align to TRBD1. Germline V lookup: CDR1 SEHNR, CDR2 FQNEAQ (reference sequence). The CDR3 sequence is 12 residues long. The CDR3: CAGSFGTVGYTF. CDR3 in DNA: TGTGCCGGCAGCTTTGGGACAGTCGGCTACACCTTC.

The V gene is TRBV7-9, the J gene TRBJ1-1, with 9 bases that match TRBD1. The CDR3 has 15 amino acids. Per germline, CDR1 SEHNR and CDR2 FQNEAQ (reference sequence). V lost 5 bases and J lost 3; bases outside the gene matches: 7. In DNA form, the CDR3 reads TGTGCCAGCAGCCTGGGACAGGGAGGAGACACTGAAGCTTTCTTT. Amino acid sequence: CASSLGQGGDTEAFF.

The rearrangement links TRBV9 to TRBJ2-6; no reliable D call. Trimming cost V 2 bases and J 1 base, with 4 bases left between them. Germline CDR1 and CDR2: SGDLS and YYNGEE. The CDR3 has 14 residues. The CDR3 region is CASSVLSGANVLTF. The CDR3 nucleotides read TGTGCCAGCAGCGTTTTATCTGGGGCCAACGTCCTGACTTTC.

The chain is built from TRBV28 and TRBJ2-1; 9 bases agree with TRBD2. With V trimmed by 2 bases and J by 6 bases, 8 bases remained unmatched. The CDR3 has 16 amino acids. The germline V gene encodes CDR1 MDHEN and CDR2 SYDVKM. DNA for the CDR3: TGTGCCAGCAGTTTACGAGGGGGCGGGGGGGTCAATGAGCAGTTCTTC. It encodes CASSLRGGGGVNEQFF.

This clonotype occurred a few times. The rearrangement uses TRBV20-1 and TRBJ1-5; D unclear. The V gene lost 0 bases and the J gene lost 5 bases, with 8 bases spanning the gap. The length of the CDR3 is 13 residues. Germline CDR1 is DFQATT and CDR2 is SNEGSKA (reference sequence). The CDR3 DNA reads as TGCAGTGCTAGAGAGCCAGACCATCAGCCCCAGCATTTT. Its translation is CSAREPDHQPQHF.

This CDR3 reads CASRSGQLNTEAFF. Here the CDR3 DNA reads TGTGCCAGCAGATCCGGACAGCTAAACACTGAAGCTTTCTTT. The chain couples TRBV6-5 to TRBJ1-1; D perhaps matches TRBD1 (6 bases). Germline values: CDR1 MNHEY, CDR2 SVGAGI. V was clipped by 6 bases and J by 2 bases, with 13 bases between them. The CDR3 consists of 14 residues.

This chain links TRBV10-3 with TRBJ2-1; D might be TRBD1 (6 bases). V was pared by 10 bases and J by 0 bases, with 10 bases between. Germline V gives CDR1 ENHRY, CDR2 SYGVKD. This CDR3 region has 13 residues. This CDR3 is CATQGSSYNEQFF. The CDR3 DNA is TGTGCCACTCAGGGGAGCTCCTACAATGAGCAGTTCTTC.

Regarding this clonotype: At one boundary the junction diverges from the germline segment, which might be a read error. The chain employs TRBV19 and TRBJ1-1; D is uncertain. Germline lookup yields CDR1 LNHDA and CDR2 SQIVND (reference sequence). The CDR3 loop spans 14 amino acids. Here the CDR3 DNA reads TGTGCCAGTAGTCCATCAGCGGGGAACACTGACGCTTTCTTT. Residues: CASSPSAGNTDAFF.